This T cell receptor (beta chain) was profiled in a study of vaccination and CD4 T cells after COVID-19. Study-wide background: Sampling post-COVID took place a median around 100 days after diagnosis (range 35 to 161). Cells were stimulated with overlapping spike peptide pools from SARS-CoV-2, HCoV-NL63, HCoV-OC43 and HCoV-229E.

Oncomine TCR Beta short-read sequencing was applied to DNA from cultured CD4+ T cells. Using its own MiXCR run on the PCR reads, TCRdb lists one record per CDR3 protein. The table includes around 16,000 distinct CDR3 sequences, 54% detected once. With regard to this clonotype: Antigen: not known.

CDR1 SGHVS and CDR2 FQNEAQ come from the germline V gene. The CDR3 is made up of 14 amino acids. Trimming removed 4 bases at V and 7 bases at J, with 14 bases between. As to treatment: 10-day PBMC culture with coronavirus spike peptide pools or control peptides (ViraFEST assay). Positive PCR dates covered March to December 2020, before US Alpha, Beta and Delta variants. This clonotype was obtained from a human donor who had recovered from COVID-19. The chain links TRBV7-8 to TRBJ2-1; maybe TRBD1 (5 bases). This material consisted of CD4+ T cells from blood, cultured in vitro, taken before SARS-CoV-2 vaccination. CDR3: CASSSQRQTNEQFF. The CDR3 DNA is TGTGCCAGCAGCTCCCAAAGACAGACGAATGAGCAGTTCTTC.